This TCR beta chain appears in the sequencing data of a study of human T cells and chemical hapten exposure. Across the study: Yields of TCR per sample differed, chiefly owing to small differences in pooled library volume. Study findings and constraints: TCRs above 1 in 1000 frequency did not change with DPC sensitization.

Comments on this clonotype: Its target is not known.

The CDR3 has 15 amino acids. V was clipped by 3 bases and J by 3 bases, with 12 bases between them. Per germline, CDR1 MNHEY and CDR2 SMNVEV (reference sequence). Individual cDNA molecules each carried unique molecular identifiers attached by the library. Authors' analysis steps: There were a median of approximately 88,000 TCRs per sample, with a range from roughly 20,000 to 750,000. TCRdb re-called the reads with MiXCR, one entry per CDR3 protein. Clone size and V and J calls follow TCRdb, not the original study. The table lists 100,000 to 150,000 distinct CDR3 sequences, 8.5% of them singletons, with around 1.4% in the top ten. Sequencing started from total RNA isolated from unfractionated whole blood.

The sample comprised whole blood. This chain connects TRBV27 to TRBJ2-4; D may be TRBD2 (5 bases). This clonotype originated in a human donor in good health. Some clones in this sample may be carry-over from other donors' samples. The CDR3 DNA sequence: TGTGCCAGCAGTTTCAAGGGAAGCGGCAAAAACATTCAGTACTTC. Protein product: CASSFKGSGKNIQYF.